The T cell receptor (beta chain) under discussion was sequenced for a study of T cells in Graves' hyperthyroidism and ophthalmopathy. The V gene end was trimmed by 5 bases and the J gene end by 7 bases; junction bases not matched to a gene: 5. CDR3 length: 13 amino acids. The germline gives CDR1 DFQATT, CDR2 SNEGSKA (reference sequence). TCR beta CDR3 sequences were amplified from RNA transcripts. The study used the HTBI primer set for a first-round RT-PCR of the TCR CDR3. A single record per CDR3 protein comes from TCRdb applying MiXCR to the multiplex PCR reads. The table lists approximately 640,000 distinct CDR3 sequences, 40% to 55% of them singletons.

The rearrangement uses TRBV20-1 and TRBJ1-6, with 7 bases identical to TRBD1. Sequenced input: peripheral blood or thyroid tissue (not recorded which). The clonotype originates from an adult man with Graves' disease, either hyperthyroidism or ophthalmopathy (not recorded which). For the CDR3, the DNA is TGCAGTGCTCGACCGACAGGGAATTCACCCCTCCACTTT. Encoded protein: CSARPTGNSPLHF.